The 31 T cell receptor beta chains presented below share a single source sample, sequenced in a study of T cells in Graves' hyperthyroidism and ophthalmopathy. TCR beta CDR3 region amplification was performed from RNA transcripts. The HTBI primer set served for first-round RT-PCR of the TCR CDR3. TCRdb re-analysed the multiplex PCR reads in MiXCR, keeping a single row per CDR3 protein. Of around 500,000 distinct CDR3 sequences listed, about an eighth are singletons. The sample comprised blood. The receptors stem from a woman aged 18-30 years with Graves' hyperthyroidism.

This clonotype has a count of ten or more. The rearrangement uses TRBV20-1 and TRBJ1-6; D uncertain. Germline assignment: CDR1 DFQATT and CDR2 SNEGSKA (reference sequence). V lost 0 bases and J 12 bases, leaving 12 bases between the germline ends. The CDR3 consists of 13 residues. The CDR3 DNA reads TGCAGTGCTAGAGATCGTATTCCGGGACCCCTCCACTTT. Its protein product is CSARDRIPGPLHF.

This clonotype came up many times. V gene TRBV20-1 combines with J gene TRBJ2-2; 8 positions match TRBD1. The CDR3 loop spans 14 amino acids. The V gene's germline CDR1 is DFQATT and CDR2 SNEGSKA (reference sequence). J lost 3 bases, V lost 2 bases, and 2 bases had no gene match. CDR3 DNA sequence: TGCAGTGCTAGACCAGGGGGCTACACCGGGGAGCTGTTTTTT. Translation: CSARPGGYTGELFF.

The sample holds many counts of this clonotype. The rearrangement links TRBV7-8 to TRBJ2-1; D might be TRBD1 or TRBD2, each matching 5 bases. This CDR3 region has 16 residues. V shed 5 bases and J shed 4 bases, with 18 bases lying between them. Germline V lookup: CDR1 SGHVS, CDR2 FQNEAQ. CDR3 nucleotides: TGTGCCAGCAGCGACCGCCGGGACCGCTCATACAATGAGCAGTTCTTC. Translating it yields CASSDRRDRSYNEQFF.

The chain is built from TRBV12-3 or TRBV12-4 and TRBJ2-3; possible D gene TRBD2, 5 bases. Deletions cut 7 bases from V and 3 bases from J, with 17 bases between. This CDR3 region has 15 residues. CDR3 sequence reads: CASTNSGMETDTQYF. In DNA form, the CDR3 reads TGTGCCAGCACCAATTCGGGGATGGAAACAGATACGCAGTATTTT.

This chain uses TRBV6-5 with TRBJ1-5, with D possibly being TRBD1 (6 bases). The ends were cut back, 0 bases at V and 3 bases at J, with 12 bases in the middle. The length of the CDR3 is 16 residues. Germline V CDR1 and CDR2: MNHEY, SVGAGI. The CDR3 nucleotides are TGTGCCAGCAGTTACTCTCAGGGGTTTAACAATCAGCCCCAGCATTTT. Amino acids: CASSYSQGFNNQPQHF.

This clonotype occurred many times. The rearrangement joins TRBV6-1 to TRBJ2-1, with TRBD1 identical over 9 bases. This CDR3 is built from 15 residues. V was clipped by 7 bases and J by 9 bases; unmatched bases: 13. Germline V gene lookup returns CDR1 MNHNS and CDR2 SASEGT. The CDR3 nucleotides read TGTGCCAGCACCCTGGGGGGACAGGGCATGGGTGAGCAGTTCTTC. It specifies CASTLGGQGMGEQFF.

This clonotype showed up many times. The V and J genes are TRBV12-3 or TRBV12-4 and TRBJ1-6; the D gene is possibly TRBD1 (5 bases). The CDR3 sequence is 15 residues long. Trimming removed 1 base from V and 6 bases from J, with 10 bases in between. In DNA, the CDR3 is TGTGCCAGCAGTTTAGGGCCCCAGGGTAATTCACCCCTCCACTTT. Residues: CASSLGPQGNSPLHF.

V and J are TRBV10-3 and TRBJ2-7, with 13 bases aligning to TRBD2. The CDR3 totals 13 residues. From germline, CDR1 is ENHRY and CDR2 SYGVKD. The junction had 5 bases not matched to a gene; V was cut back by 10 bases and J by 5 bases. The CDR3 DNA follows: TGTGCCACCTCGGGACTAGCGGGAAACGAGCAGTACGTC. This codes for CATSGLAGNEQYV.

Worth noting for this clonotype: At one boundary the junction diverges from the germline segment, which might be a read error. The CDR3 DNA reads as TGTGCCAGCACCCCGGGACCCAGCACAGATACGAAGTATTTT. This encodes CASTPGPSTDTKYF. The chain joins TRBV6-4 to TRBJ2-3, with D possibly called TRBD1 or TRBD2 (5 bases each). CDR3 length equals 14 residues. Germline CDR1 is MRHNA and CDR2 is SNTAGT.

In nucleotides, the CDR3 is TGTGCCAGCTCACTACAGGATGGGGACACTGAAGCTTTCTTT. This sequence encodes CASSLQDGDTEAFF. The genes are TRBV18 and TRBJ1-1; TRBD1 is a possible D gene (5 bases). The CDR3 has 14 amino acids. The germline gives CDR1 KGHSH, CDR2 LQKENI. Trimming stripped 4 bases from V and 3 bases from J, with 12 bases between.

The table lists this clonotype with many counts. This chain joins TRBV24-1 and TRBJ2-1; 8 bases match TRBD2. Unmatched junction bases numbered 6, after V lost 3 bases and J lost 0 bases. This CDR3 comprises 17 residues. Germline CDR1 and CDR2: KGHDR and SFDVKD. DNA for the CDR3: TGTGCCACCAGTGATCCTCAAAGCGGGAGCTCCTACAATGAGCAGTTCTTC. Amino acid sequence: CATSDPQSGSSYNEQFF.

The table lists this clonotype with a few counts. The chain has TRBV29-1 and TRBJ1-1; TRBD1 is a possible D gene (6 bases). Trimming removed 1 base from V and 4 bases from J, with 19 bases in between. The germline gives CDR1 SQVTM, CDR2 ANQGSEA. The CDR3 is made up of 16 amino acids. In DNA form, the CDR3 reads TGCAGCGTTGAAGCGGGAGTTCGGGGGGCGCCCACTGAAGCTTTCTTT. It translates to CSVEAGVRGAPTEAFF.

This clonotype was found many times. The gene calls are TRBV10-2 and TRBJ2-3; D remains unclear. Germline CDR1 WSHSY, CDR2 SAAADI. The V gene lost 7 bases and the J gene lost 2 bases, with 10 bases spanning the gap. There are 13 residues in the CDR3. CDR3 nucleotides: TGCGCCAGCACCCCGGAGTCCACAGATACGCAGTATTTT. This encodes CASTPESTDTQYF.

The table lists this clonotype with a few counts. This rearrangement joins TRBV4-1 to TRBJ2-1; D not certain. V gave up 0 bases and J gave up 0 bases, with 6 bases separating them. Germline lookup yields CDR1 MGHRA and CDR2 YSYEKL. The CDR3 loop spans 15 amino acids. The CDR3 DNA is TGCGCCAGCAGCCAAGACGACCTCTCCTACAATGAGCAGTTCTTC. It is translated as CASSQDDLSYNEQFF.

This clonotype showed up just a few times. The chain employs TRBV14 and TRBJ2-2; 8 positions agree with TRBD2. The CDR3 is 17 residues long. Germline-derived CDR1 and CDR2 are SGHDN and FVKESK. V lost 5 bases, J lost 4 bases, and 12 bases stayed unmatched. This CDR3 reads CASSFIGTSSITGELFF. The CDR3 DNA reads TGTGCCAGCAGCTTTATCGGGACTAGTTCGATCACCGGGGAGCTGTTTTTT.

In its sample, this clonotype was seen many times. The genes are TRBV7-8 and TRBJ2-3; tentatively, D is TRBD1 or TRBD2 (5 bases each). This CDR3 is built from 15 residues. Trimming cost V 7 bases and J 3 bases, with 17 bases left between them. Germline CDR1 and CDR2: SGHVS and FQNEAQ. In nucleotides, the CDR3 is TGTGCCAGCACCCCCGGGAACAGGCCAACAGATACGCAGTATTTT. This gives the protein CASTPGNRPTDTQYF.

The chain uses TRBV12-3 or TRBV12-4 and TRBJ1-5; 10 nucleotides line up with TRBD1. The CDR3 covers 14 residues. Germline trimming cut 2 bases from V and 11 bases from J; bases unmatched to any gene: 6. This CDR3 is CASSLRTGGVAQHF. CDR3 DNA: TGTGCCAGCAGTTTAAGGACAGGGGGAGTGGCCCAGCATTTT.

This clonotype was seen only a few times. The chain combines TRBV5-1 with TRBJ2-7; D is undetermined. V was pared by 0 bases and J by 3 bases, with 10 bases between. CDR1 and CDR2 (germline): SGHRS, YFSETQ. The CDR3 length is 14 residues. The CDR3 nucleotides are TGCGCCAGCAGCTTGGAACGCGGTAACTACGAGCAGTACTTC. As protein: CASSLERGNYEQYF.

This clonotype has a count of ten or more. The V gene is TRBV10-3, the J gene TRBJ1-1; no firm D call. Per germline, CDR1 ENHRY and CDR2 SYGVKD. Trimming took off 6 bases at V and 1 base at J, with 9 bases between the two ends. The CDR3 consists of 13 residues. CDR3 residues: CAIRNDPNTEAFF. The DNA for the CDR3 is TGTGCCATCAGGAACGACCCGAACACTGAAGCTTTCTTT.

This clonotype has ten or more counts. CDR3 coding DNA: TGTGCCATCCGGGGTAGGAGCGGGAGAGAGGGCAATGAGCAGTTCTTC. Translation gives CAIRGRSGREGNEQFF. The chain uses TRBV10-3 and TRBJ2-1; 8 bases are a match to TRBD2. CDR3 length: 16 residues. Germline assignment: CDR1 ENHRY and CDR2 SYGVKD. V shed 8 bases and J 6 bases; nucleotides not matched to a gene: 15.

This clonotype was seen only a few times. J is TRBJ2-6 and V is TRBV9; the D gene is possibly TRBD2 (6 bases). V gave up 4 bases and J gave up 0 bases, with 11 bases separating them. The germline V gene has CDR1 SGDLS and CDR2 YYNGEE. This CDR3 is built from 16 residues. The CDR3 protein is CASSLGTVSGANVLTF. The CDR3, as DNA: TGTGCCAGCAGCTTGGGGACTGTCTCTGGGGCCAACGTCCTGACTTTC.

This clonotype was picked up many times. The chain uses TRBV10-3 and TRBJ2-5; either TRBD1 or TRBD2 may fit D (5 bases each). Deletions cut 6 bases from V and 0 bases from J, with 8 bases between. This CDR3 region has 13 residues. Germline V CDR1 and CDR2: ENHRY, SYGVKD. The CDR3 loop is CAIRGTYQETQYF. As DNA, the CDR3 is TGTGCCATCAGGGGGACGTACCAAGAGACCCAGTACTTC.

This clonotype was seen ten or more times. J is TRBJ2-7 and V is TRBV7-9; D possibly matches TRBD1 or TRBD2 (6 bases each). V gave up 5 bases and J gave up 3 bases, with 20 bases separating them. The CDR3 consists of 16 residues. Germline CDR1 is SEHNR and CDR2 is FQNEAQ (reference sequence). CDR3 DNA sequence: TGTGCCAGCAGCACAAGGGGGGAGCAGTACCTCTACGAGCAGTACTTC. It encodes CASSTRGEQYLYEQYF.

This clonotype was recorded at least ten times. V usage is TRBV7-3 and J usage is TRBJ2-1, with D perhaps TRBD1 (6 bases). The V gene's germline CDR1 is SGHTA and CDR2 FQGTGA. The CDR3 consists of 13 residues. The V and J ends lost 2 bases and 9 bases respectively, with 11 bases between them. The CDR3 DNA reads as TGTGCCAGCAGCTTAGGGGGCCCTAGTGAGCAGTTCTTC. This translates into CASSLGGPSEQFF.

This clonotype was seen at least ten times. The CDR3 DNA is TGTGCCACCAGCAGACCCCTTGGGGAGCTGTTTTTT. Its protein product is CATSRPLGELFF. J is TRBJ2-2 and V is TRBV15; D gene unclear. The CDR3 spans 12 residues. The germline gives CDR1 LNHNV, CDR2 YYDKDF (reference sequence). Trimming shortened V by 2 bases and J by 8 bases, and 6 bases separated the two germline ends.

The CDR3 sequence is CASSWMIAGGPLTGELFF. Written as DNA, the CDR3 is TGCGCCAGCAGCTGGATGATAGCGGGAGGGCCCCTGACCGGGGAGCTGTTTTTT. The V and J genes are TRBV5-1 and TRBJ2-2, with 11 nucleotides matching TRBD2. CDR1 SGHRS and CDR2 YFSETQ come from the germline V gene. The CDR3 sequence is 18 residues long. The J segment lost 5 bases and the V segment lost 3 bases, leaving 12 bases of the junction unmatched.

This clonotype was seen many times. The chain recombines TRBV10-3 with TRBJ1-2, with D maybe TRBD1 (6 bases). The V and J ends lost 6 bases and 0 bases respectively, with 8 bases between them. Germline loops: CDR1 ENHRY, CDR2 SYGVKD. There are 13 residues in the CDR3. This CDR3 reads CAIRDSSNYGYTF. DNA of the CDR3: TGTGCCATCAGGGACAGCTCTAACTATGGCTACACCTTC.

The CDR3 DNA reads TGCGCCAGCAGCTACGGGACTAGCGGGATTTCGGGCGATGAGCAGTTCTTC. Translation gives CASSYGTSGISGDEQFF. The rearrangement uses TRBV5-1 and TRBJ2-1; 13 bases fit TRBD2. The germline gives CDR1 SGHRS, CDR2 YFSETQ. The V segment lost 3 bases and the J segment 8 bases; nucleotides outside the gene matches: 11. CDR3 length: 17 residues.

This clonotype appeared many times. CDR3 sequence reads: CASSLGGFNYGYTF. CDR3 sequence (DNA): TGTGCCAGCAGCTTAGGGGGGTTTAACTATGGCTACACCTTC. This sequence joins TRBV7-2 and TRBJ1-2; the D gene is possibly TRBD1 (5 bases). Germline V gives CDR1 SGHTA, CDR2 FQGNSA. CDR3 size: 14 residues. The V end was cut by 1 base, the J end by 1 base, with 7 bases between.

This clonotype was seen at least ten times. The chain joins TRBV2 to TRBJ1-1; the D is unclear. V dropped 8 bases and J dropped 8 bases, with 18 bases sitting between them. Germline lookup yields CDR1 SNHLY and CDR2 FYNNEI. The CDR3 sequence is 13 residues long. CDR3 in amino acids: CASGPQKAPEAFF. DNA for the CDR3: TGTGCCAGCGGGCCGCAAAAGGCACCCGAAGCTTTCTTT. The entire variable domain, with the rest obtained from reference TRBV2 and TRBJ1-1, is as follows: EPEVTQTPSHQVTQMGQEVILRCVPISNHLYFYWYRQILGQKVEFLVSFYNNEISEKSEIFDDQFSVERPDGSNFTLKIRSTKLEDSAMYFCASGPQKAPEAFFGQGTRLTVV.

V usage is TRBV19 and J usage is TRBJ2-3; TRBD2 agrees at 8 bases. Trimming at V came to 7 bases and at J to 2 bases, leaving 8 bases not matched to a gene. Germline V gives CDR1 LNHDA, CDR2 SQIVND (reference sequence). The length of the CDR3 is 15 residues. For the CDR3, the DNA is TGTGCCAGTACAGGCAAGCGGGAGTTCACAGATACGCAGTATTTT. Translating it yields CASTGKREFTDTQYF.